This section outlines one T cell receptor beta chain sequence together with its context. Its antigen remains unknown. Per the germline V gene, CDR1 is SGHDN and CDR2 is FVKESK. V was trimmed by 4 bases and J by 3 bases, leaving 15 bases between them. The CDR3 contains 15 residues. The protocol was immunoSEQ multiplex PCR, while the TCRdb copy is restricted to in-frame clones and leaves out a portion. The sample holds 50,000 or so clones, roughly 77% seen once. This specimen belongs to a study of OX40 agonist ivuxolimab in advanced cancers. General study points: In CD8+ T cells, expanded clones were on average more numerous than in CD4+. Low clonal expansion, among the lowest seen, marked partial responders at 0.1-3.0 mg/kg.

The J gene is TRBJ1-1, the V gene TRBV14; D is undetermined. The source is an adult with an advanced solid tumor such as melanoma, head and neck, liver or kidney cancer. The specimen was CD4+ or CD8+ T cells sorted from blood, collected in a trial of the OX40 agonist ivuxolimab. For the CDR3, the DNA is TGTGCCAGCAGCCCCCTAGGGAGTGGGTACACTGAAGCTTTCTTT. Translated, it gives CASSPLGSGYTEAFF.